This entry describes one TCR beta chain. It has no known antigen specificity. No much larger clonotype is one base removed from it; base qualities were not supplied. For deep sequencing, each PBMC sample was run in six replicates, with libraries mostly built from about 510 ng of input genomic DNA. The immunoSEQ hsTCRbeta kit was used to prepare TCRbeta libraries, following the manufacturer's instructions. The completed libraries were mixed into a single pool at 3 nM, then sequenced with an Illumina NovaSeq 6000 S4 flow cell. Processing in the source paper ran as follows. The immunoSEQ Analyzer was used for raw data preprocessing and quality control. The analysis was limited to productive rearrangements, and each clonotype was defined by a unique CDR3 amino acid sequence. Repertoire clonality was estimated as the Gini-Simpson index, which was computed with the R package tcR. Student's t test was used to compare Gini indices, and Pearson correlation was used to assess associations with tumor size change. In its TCRdb copy, this immuneACCESS table keeps in-frame sequences only and misses some clones. Where compared with another copy, unresolved V genes explain less than half of these, and the others have no known cause. For V, J and clone size, that table is used; D and trimming come from the DNA. Across this sample there are around 81,000 clones, with about 84% seen only once. About 3.1% of the sample goes to the ten largest clones.

What this sample's time point label stands for: before neoadjuvant nivolumab. Patients were newly diagnosed with stage II-IVA oral cavity squamous cell carcinoma and had received no prior systemic or radiation treatment. The cohort was made up of patients with locally advanced, HPV-negative oral cavity squamous cell carcinoma. Peripheral blood mononuclear cells were analyzed directly and were not maintained or expanded in culture. Samples were obtained from a longitudinal correlative study of a single-arm phase II trial of neoadjuvant nivolumab in oral cavity squamous cell carcinoma. Subject-matched pre- and post-treatment PBMCs and tumors from three responders and three non-responders underwent genomic DNA-based TCRbeta sequencing. Peripheral blood mononuclear cells were collected once before nivolumab treatment and again after treatment, at the time of surgery. The Maxwell RSC DNA from Cells kit was used to isolate genomic DNA from PBMCs.

V was cut back by 2 bases and J by 7 bases, leaving a gap of 18 bases between them. The CDR3 numbers 15 residues from cysteine through phenylalanine. Only the CDR3 DNA is retained, 45 bases long and in frame from the first base. The germline V gene provides CDR1 ENHRY and CDR2 SYGVKD. The data derive from a study of neoadjuvant anti-PD-1 for oral cavity cancer (dated by TCRdb to the early 2020s). Background on the whole study: Patients mostly received three to four biweekly doses of nivolumab at 3 mg/kg before curative-intent surgical resection. Patients who did not progress were given a fourth nivolumab dose at about day 43 and had definitive surgical resection on days 50-56. Under RECIST 1.1, patients with complete response, partial response or stable disease were classed as responders, and patients with progression were classed as non-responders. The parent correlative cohort included about a dozen patients, with an approximately 30% response rate. Study-wide findings and limitations: Within PBMCs, T cell clonality (Gini index) was significantly higher in non-responders than responders after neoadjuvant nivolumab. Higher pretreatment blood Treg/Th17 ratios correlated with higher pretreatment blood TCRbeta clonality and lower post-treatment tumor TCRbeta clonality. Only a few patients per response group were included in the TCR analyses, and larger cohorts for validation were called for by the authors.

The TCR was taken from a person between 40 and 79 years old with oral cavity squamous cell carcinoma. The chain was built from TRBV10-3 and TRBJ2-7; the D segment may tentatively be TRBD1 or TRBD2, each giving 5 matched bases. The material sequenced was PBMCs, taken before nivolumab (anti-PD-1) treatment. CDR3 region: CAISERPGTGEEQYF. In nucleotide form, the sequence is TGTGCCATCAGTGAGAGGCCGGGGACCGGGGAGGAGCAGTACTTC.